This record covers a single TCR beta chain. Per the original data handling: Reference gene primer amplification gave estimated nucleated cell counts. The repertoire was sequenced with immunoSEQ multiplex PCR; TCRdb's copy has only in-frame clones and lacks some. The V and J calls and the clone size are those of that table, but D and trimming were determined from the DNA. Here the sample spans under 150,000 clones, roughly 80% being singletons. The CDR3 loop spans 16 amino acids. The V gene's germline CDR1 is SGHAT and CDR2 FQNNGV. The trim removed 6 bases at V and 3 bases at J, leaving 7 bases unmatched. This sample is drawn from a study of blood T cell repertoires in COVID-19. Study context: Acute-phase and convalescent COVID-19 samples originated in the United States, Italy and Spain.

The sequence came from a woman aged 55-75 years with acute or convalescent COVID-19. The material sequenced was peripheral blood. V usage is TRBV11-2 and J usage is TRBJ2-6, with TRBD1 matching 8 bases. The CDR3 is CASRQGRGLGANVLTF. Written as DNA, the CDR3 is TGTGCCAGCAGACAGGGCAGGGGGCTTGGGGCCAACGTCCTGACTTTC.